This T cell receptor (beta chain) derives from a study of blood T cell repertoires in COVID-19. TCRdb's copy holds only in-frame clones and misses some; the assay was immunoSEQ multiplex PCR. The sample holds approximately 290,000 clones; about nine tenths are singletons and the top ten take roughly 2.3%. The CDR3 consists of 15 residues. V trimming: 2 bases; J trimming: 4 bases; junction bases outside the gene matches: 5. Germline V gene data show CDR1 as MNHEY and CDR2 as SMNVEV (reference sequence). The sequenced sample was peripheral blood. The TCR was taken from a man younger than 30 with active or convalescent COVID-19. The V and J genes are TRBV27 and TRBJ2-7, with 10 bases identical to TRBD2. CDR3 loop: CASSLNGLADYEQYF. CDR3 sequence (DNA): TGTGCCAGCAGTTTAAACGGACTAGCGGATTACGAGCAGTACTTC.